This TCR beta chain derives from a study of Graves' ophthalmopathy and Graves' hyperthyroidism. Findings of the study overall: Ophthalmopathy cases were distinguished from stable hyperthyroidism by a 13-signature model, reaching around 88% sensitivity and around 77% specificity. Sensitivity of approximately 66% and specificity of 72% to 85% were achieved by the model that predicted ophthalmopathy progression.

This clonotype was detected many times. What it binds is unknown. Each hyperthyroidism patient was newly diagnosed, with under 2 months' duration, and aged 18 to 65. Excluded: other autoimmune disease, uncontrolled infection, pregnancy or lactation. There are 16 residues in the CDR3. Deletions cut 1 base from V and 0 bases from J, with 7 bases between. CDR1 is MNHEY and CDR2 is SMNVEV in the germline V gene (reference sequence). Researchers took RNA transcripts and amplified TCR beta CDR3 regions from them. HTBI-primed first-round RT-PCR preceded second-round multiplex PCR. MiXCR was run by TCRdb on the multiplex PCR reads, yielding one entry per CDR3 protein. The sample includes about 620,000 distinct CDR3 sequences, 20% to 25% of them seen just once.

Sequenced material: peripheral blood. This TCR came from a woman aged 18-29 years with stable Graves' hyperthyroidism. Some clones in this sample may be carry-over from other donors' samples. The chain has TRBV27 and TRBJ1-6; no definite D call. In DNA form, the CDR3 reads TGTGCCAGCAGTTTATACCCCAGCTCCTATAATTCACCCCTCCACTTT. Amino acid sequence: CASSLYPSSYNSPLHF.